This TCR beta chain was captured in a study of T cells after yellow fever vaccination. This clonotype occurred many times. The CDR3 is 15 amino acids. V was pared by 2 bases and J by 4 bases, with 7 bases of the junction left unmatched. CDR1 is GTSNPN and CDR2 is SVGIG in the germline V gene (reference sequence). MiXCR, run by TCRdb on the 5' RACE reads, gives a single entry per CDR3 protein. This table holds about 150,000 distinct CDR3 sequences, approximately 6.6% found once. The chain carries TRBV30 and TRBJ2-1; TRBD2 aligns across 8 bases. The specimen was CD4+ T cells sorted from PBMCs, collected 10 days after the yellow fever booster vaccination. This clonotype was sampled from a young man who received the YFV17D yellow fever vaccine. The CDR3 bases are TGTGCCTGGAGTCCTCTAGCGGGCGCTTACAATGAGCAGTTCTTC. It yields the protein CAWSPLAGAYNEQFF.